This TCR beta chain emerged from a study of blood T cell repertoires in COVID-19. Study background: Spain, Italy and the United States supplied samples that represented acute and convalescent COVID-19.

CDR3 size: 16 residues. CDR1 and CDR2 (germline): MGHDK, SYGVNS. The V segment lost 1 base and the J segment 8 bases; nucleotides outside the gene matches: 8. In the authors' workflow: Cell counts per sample came from amplifying reference gene primers. Sequencing was performed with immunoSEQ multiplex PCR; in TCRdb, only in-frame clones are kept and a portion is missing. Clonal size and the V and J genes are those of that table, whereas D and trimming came from the DNA. The table includes roughly 80,000 clones, about 85% detected once. The sample comprised peripheral blood. The chain links TRBV25-1 to TRBJ1-6; 7 bases are shared with TRBD1. This receptor was identified in a man in his 60s with active or convalescent COVID-19. The CDR3, as DNA: TGTGCCAGCAGTGAATCCGGCAGGGGGTTGGATTCACCCCTCCACTTT. Amino acids: CASSESGRGLDSPLHF. The variable domain in full, completed from reference TRBV25-1 and TRBJ1-6, reads EADIYQTPRYLVIGTGKKITLECSQTMGHDKMYWYQQDPGMELHLIHYSYGVNSTEKGDLSSESTVSRIRTEHFPLTLESARPSHTSQYLCASSESGRGLDSPLHFGNGTRLTVT.